This TCR beta chain was found in a study of PD-L1 blockade in urothelial cancer. V lost 0 bases and J 14 bases, leaving 20 bases between the germline ends. This CDR3 is 14 amino acids long. Germline V gene sequence: CDR1 SGDLS, CDR2 YYNGEE. PCRs were each spiked with synthetic TCR analog templates. Generated by immunoSEQ multiplex PCR, the TCRdb table keeps only in-frame clones and is missing some. The profile covers approximately 36,000 clones, with roughly 82% appearing a single time and about 11% taken by the ten largest. Noted time point: peripheral blood 6 weeks after treatment start. Sample: PBMCs, taken around atezolizumab (anti-PD-L1) treatment. The TCR was taken from a man in his forties or fifties with urothelial cancer. The rearrangement links TRBV9 to TRBJ1-2; TRBD1 is a possible D gene (6 bases). The DNA for the CDR3 is TGTGCCAGCAGCGTAGAGGCGGGGGCCCGCTCTTATACCTTC. This gives the protein CASSVEAGARSYTF.